These 10 T cell receptor beta chains share one sample of origin, sequenced in a study of T cell clones after liver transplantation. Here immunoSEQ multiplex PCR was the method, and the copy in TCRdb shows in-frame clones only, minus some. The data show 50,000 to 55,000 clones, 65% to 80% seen once. Sequenced here: CD4+ T cells from blood, sampled 54 months after liver transplant. These receptors all come from a human patient who received a liver transplant. Among the T cells, some may be from the graft donor.

This clone is a singleton in its sample. The chain employs TRBV5-1 and TRBJ2-6; no reliable D call. The CDR3 is 16 residues long. Germline CDR1 reads SGHRS; CDR2 reads YFSETQ. V shed 5 bases and J shed 0 bases, with 12 bases lying between them. The CDR3, as DNA: TGCGCCAGCAGTGGCAGATATAACTCTGGGGCCAACGTCCTGACTTTC. Translated: CASSGRYNSGANVLTF.

The rearrangement joins TRBV7-8 to TRBJ2-3; 8 positions match TRBD2. The CDR3 has 15 residues. In germline, CDR1 is SGHVS, CDR2 FQNEAQ. Trimming cost V 5 bases and J 4 bases; bases outside gene matches: 8. DNA for the CDR3: TGTGCCAGCAGCCCGGGACTAGGTTGGTCAGATACGCAGTATTTT. It translates to CASSPGLGWSDTQYF.

V is TRBV28 and J is TRBJ1-1; 8 bases agree with TRBD1. V lost 2 bases to trimming and J lost 6 bases; unmatched junction nucleotides: 8. The CDR3 loop spans 15 amino acids. Per germline, CDR1 MDHEN and CDR2 SYDVKM. The chain's CDR3 is CASSLAGQGPPEAFF. CDR3 bases: TGTGCCAGCAGTTTAGCCGGACAGGGTCCGCCTGAAGCTTTCTTT.

V usage is TRBV7-2 and J usage is TRBJ1-4; D is unresolved. The CDR3 sequence is 16 residues long. Germline V CDR1 and CDR2: SGHTA, FQGNSA. V lost 0 bases, J lost 4 bases, and 12 bases lay in between. The CDR3 DNA reads TGTGCCAGCAGCTTAGCCGCCGGGCTCGGTAATGAAAAACTGTTTTTT. Translating gives CASSLAAGLGNEKLFF.

The chain carries TRBV2 and TRBJ1-1; 8 nucleotides line up with TRBD1. Germline loops: CDR1 SNHLY, CDR2 FYNNEI. This CDR3 is built from 16 residues. With V trimmed by 5 bases and J by 0 bases, 8 bases remained unmatched. The CDR3 is CASSQGAGVMNTEAFF. The CDR3 DNA reads as TGTGCCAGCAGTCAGGGGGCGGGGGTAATGAACACTGAAGCTTTCTTT. The full variable domain, with the rest looked up from reference TRBV2 and TRBJ1-1, is EPEVTQTPSHQVTQMGQEVILRCVPISNHLYFYWYRQILGQKVEFLVSFYNNEISEKSEIFDDQFSVERPDGSNFTLKIRSTKLEDSAMYFCASSQGAGVMNTEAFFGQGTRLTVV.

This clone was counted once. This chain links TRBV10-3 with TRBJ2-7; TRBD1 is a possible D gene (6 bases). The CDR3 is made up of 15 amino acids. Trimming took off 4 bases at V and 1 base at J, with 14 bases between the two ends. The germline gives CDR1 ENHRY, CDR2 SYGVKD. CDR3 sequence (DNA): TGTGCCATCAGTGGTAGGACAGAAGAATCCTACGAGCAGTACTTC. It is translated as CAISGRTEESYEQYF.

This sequence joins TRBV4-2 and TRBJ1-6, with no clear D. V was trimmed by 0 bases and J by 8 bases, leaving 5 bases between them. CDR1 and CDR2 (germline): LGHNA, YNFKEQ. This CDR3 comprises 13 residues. The CDR3 nucleotides read TGTGCCAGCAGCCAAGATCACGATTCACCCCTCCACTTT. Protein sequence: CASSQDHDSPLHF.

This chain joins TRBV10-3 and TRBJ2-7; no clear D. CDR1 and CDR2 from the germline V gene are ENHRY and SYGVKD. The V end was cut by 0 bases, the J end by 3 bases, with 15 bases between. The CDR3 length is 16 residues. The CDR3 region has the DNA TGTGCCATCAGTGAGTCTCCTGCCGGATTAGGCTACGAGCAGTACTTC. Residues: CAISESPAGLGYEQYF.

The CDR3: CASSIATAQETQYF. The CDR3 bases are TGTGCCAGTAGTATAGCCACAGCCCAAGAGACCCAGTACTTC. The chain combines TRBV19 with TRBJ2-5; no reliable D call. The germline CDR1 and CDR2 sequences are LNHDA and SQIVND (reference sequence). This CDR3 spans 14 amino acids. V dropped 1 base and J dropped 1 base, with 7 bases sitting between them.

The genes are TRBV11-3 and TRBJ2-5; tentative D call: TRBD2 (6 bases). The V gene lost 5 bases and the J gene lost 5 bases, with 18 bases spanning the gap. Looked up from germline, CDR1 is SGHNT and CDR2 is YENEEA. This CDR3 is built from 15 residues. CDR3: CASSRAGTTIETQYF. CDR3 DNA sequence: TGTGCCAGCAGCCGCGCGGGGACGACAATCGAGACCCAGTACTTC.